The 9 T cell receptor beta chains below were found in one sample sequenced in a study of cytomegalovirus exposure and HLA in healthy donors. The study ran its PCR with 60 Vbeta and 13 Jbeta primers. Some clones are missing from TCRdb's copy, which holds only in-frame ones; the method was immunoSEQ multiplex PCR. The data show 130,000 or so clones, with about 74% seen just once and about 1% held by the top ten. The sample was PBMCs. The receptors were sampled from a woman between 55 and 75 years old in good health and CMV-seronegative.

In its sample, this clone was seen once. V is TRBV5-1 and J is TRBJ1-2, with 9 nucleotides matching TRBD1. Germline lookup yields CDR1 SGHRS and CDR2 YFSETQ. The ends lost 7 bases at V and 6 bases at J; junction bases unmatched: 13. CDR3 length: 15 residues. The CDR3 region is CASAVAGTGMNGYTF. The CDR3 DNA follows: TGCGCCAGCGCCGTGGCCGGGACAGGGATGAATGGCTACACCTTC.

The V gene is TRBV28, the J gene TRBJ2-6, with 9 bases that match TRBD2. Looked up from germline, CDR1 is MDHEN and CDR2 is SYDVKM. V gave up 6 bases and J gave up 4 bases; unmatched junction bases: 10. This CDR3 has 17 residues. This CDR3 reads CASRSGLAHPGANVLTF. CDR3 DNA sequence: TGTGCCAGCAGATCAGGACTAGCGCATCCAGGGGCCAACGTCCTGACTTTC. The variable domain in full, completed from reference TRBV28 and TRBJ2-6, reads DVKVTQSSRYLVKRTGEKVFLECVQDMDHENMFWYRQDPGLGLRLIYFSYDVKMKEKGDIPEGYSVSREKKERFSLILESASTNQTSMYLCASRSGLAHPGANVLTFGAGSRLTVL.

This clone has only one observation. The J gene is TRBJ2-4, the V gene TRBV7-2; a possible D gene is TRBD1 (6 bases). The CDR3 runs 15 residues. V gave up 0 bases and J gave up 7 bases, with 13 bases separating them. Germline CDR1 is SGHTA and CDR2 is FQGNSA. The CDR3 DNA is TGTGCCAGCAGCTTAGCCCAGGGGCCGAGGAACATTCAGTACTTC. Its translation is CASSLAQGPRNIQYF.

The chain couples TRBV9 to TRBJ2-7, with TRBD1 matching 7 bases. Unmatched junction bases numbered 4, after V lost 4 bases and J lost 0 bases. The CDR3 has 14 residues. In germline, CDR1 is SGDLS, CDR2 YYNGEE. This chain's CDR3 is CASSPGGISYEQYF. CDR3 nucleotides: TGTGCCAGCAGCCCAGGGGGAATCTCCTACGAGCAGTACTTC.

This clone was recorded only once. This chain links TRBV5-4 with TRBJ2-5; TRBD2 matches 10 bases. Germline CDR1 SGHNT, CDR2 YYREEE (reference sequence). The CDR3 is made up of 17 amino acids. V lost 4 bases and J lost 3; bases outside the gene matches: 12. CDR3 coding DNA: TGTGCCAGCAGCCCGCGGCTAGCGGGAGTGGGGGAAGAGACCCAGTACTTC. Its protein product is CASSPRLAGVGEETQYF.

Points on this clone: Other DNA sequences within the sample encode an identical CDR3. The chain uses TRBV5-1 and TRBJ2-2; 7 nucleotides align to TRBD1. The CDR3 consists of 16 residues. Germline V gene sequence: CDR1 SGHRS, CDR2 YFSETQ. After removal of 0 bases from V and 2 bases from J, the junction contained 4 bases not matched to a gene. The CDR3 region is CASSLGGTANTGELFF. CDR3 DNA sequence: TGCGCCAGCAGCTTGGGGGGGACAGCAAACACCGGGGAGCTGTTTTTT.

The V gene is TRBV9, the J gene TRBJ2-3, with 7 positions matching TRBD2. Germline V gene data show CDR1 as SGDLS and CDR2 as YYNGEE. The CDR3 runs to 15 residues. Trimming at V came to 3 bases and at J to 1 base, leaving 5 bases not matched to a gene. For the CDR3, the DNA is TGTGCCAGCAGCGCTACTAGCGCCGGCACAGATACGCAGTATTTT. Amino acid sequence: CASSATSAGTDTQYF. Based on the CDR3 plus reference TRBV9 and TRBJ2-3, the full variable domain is DSGVTQTPKHLITATGQRVTLRCSPRSGDLSVYWYQQSLDQGLQFLIQYYNGEERAKGNILERFSAQQFPDLHSELNLSSLELGDSALYFCASSATSAGTDTQYFGPGTRLTVL.

In its sample, this clone was seen a few times. The CDR3 nucleotides read TGTGCCAGCAGCACAGCGGGGTCCTTGGAGACCCAGTACTTC. Translating gives CASSTAGSLETQYF. The chain links TRBV27 to TRBJ2-5; TRBD2 matches at 7 bases. Looked up from germline, CDR1 is MNHEY and CDR2 is SMNVEV (reference sequence). The CDR3 extends over 14 amino acids. Trimming at V came to 6 bases and at J to 5 bases, leaving 9 bases not matched to a gene.

The rearrangement uses TRBV7-8 and TRBJ2-1, with 8 nucleotides matching TRBD2. Germline assignment: CDR1 SGHVS and CDR2 FQNEAQ. The V segment lost 5 bases and the J segment 8 bases; nucleotides outside the gene matches: 14. The CDR3 contains 16 residues. The CDR3 here is CASSPERPAGGHEQFF. The DNA for the CDR3 is TGTGCCAGCAGCCCAGAACGACCCGCGGGAGGTCATGAGCAGTTCTTC.